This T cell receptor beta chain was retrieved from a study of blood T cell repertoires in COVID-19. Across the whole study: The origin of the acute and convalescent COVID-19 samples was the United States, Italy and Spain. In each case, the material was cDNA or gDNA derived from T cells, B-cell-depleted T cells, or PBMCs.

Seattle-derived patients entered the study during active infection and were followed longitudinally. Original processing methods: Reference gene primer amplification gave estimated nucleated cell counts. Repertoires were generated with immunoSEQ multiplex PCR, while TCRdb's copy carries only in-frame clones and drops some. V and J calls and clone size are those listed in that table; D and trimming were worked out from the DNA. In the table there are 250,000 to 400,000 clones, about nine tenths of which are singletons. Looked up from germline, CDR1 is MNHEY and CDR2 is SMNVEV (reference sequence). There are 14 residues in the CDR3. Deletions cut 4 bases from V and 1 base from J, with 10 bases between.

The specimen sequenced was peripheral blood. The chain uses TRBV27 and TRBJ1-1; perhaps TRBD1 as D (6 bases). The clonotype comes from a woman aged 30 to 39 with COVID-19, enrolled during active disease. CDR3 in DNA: TGTGCCAGCAGTTCGACAGGCTCGAACACTGAAGCTTTCTTT. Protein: CASSSTGSNTEAFF.